This entry lists 11 T cell receptor delta chains sequenced from one sample in a study of gamma-delta chains in newborns, infants, children. TCRdb fed the reads to CATT. This sample yields about 5,700 delta-chain clones, of which about 0.42% are seen a single time; 14% belongs to the top ten. Sequenced material: blood. All receptors derive from a child who was a newborn, infant or young child, either healthy, febrile or measles-vaccinated (not recorded which).

This clone occurred a few times. The translation of this DNA and the TCRdb protein of a much larger clone differ at residue 5, probably owing to a read error; the protein shown here is translated from the DNA. The chain uses TRDV2 and TRDJ3; TRDD3 agrees at 8 bases. V trimming: 3 bases; J trimming: 2 bases; junction bases outside the gene matches: 8. In germline, CDR1 is GEAIGNYY, CDR2 EKD. The CDR3 is made up of 18 amino acids. CDR3 loop: CACDAGGYGTWDTRQMFF. CDR3 nucleotides: TGTGCCTGTGACGCCGGGGGATATGGGACCTGGGACACCCGACAGATGTTTTTC.

The table lists this clone with a few counts. TCRdb lists the protein of a much larger clone for this DNA, which differs at residue 10, so this is likely a read error; the protein given here is translated from the DNA itself. V gene TRDV2 combines with J gene TRDJ2, with D perhaps matching TRDD3 (6 bases). The germline V gene encodes CDR1 GEAIGNYY and CDR2 EKD. This CDR3 has 14 residues. Here the CDR3 DNA reads TGTGCCTGTGACATCTGGGGAACCACAGTACAACTCTTCTTT. Protein: CACDIWGTTVQLFF.

This clone has more than one count but fewer than ten. The TCRdb protein, from a much larger clone, departs from this DNA's translation at residue 4, likely by read error; the protein shown derives from the DNA. The chain is built from TRDV2 and TRDJ1, with TRDD3 identical over 9 bases. V shed 5 bases, J shed 0 bases, and the junction held 18 bases outside the gene matches. The CDR3 sequence is 19 residues long. The germline V gene has CDR1 GEAIGNYY and CDR2 EKD. CDR3 sequence reads: CACGSPWLTGGVYTDKLIF. In DNA form, the CDR3 reads TGTGCCTGTGGCTCCCCCTGGCTCACTGGGGGAGTGTACACCGATAAACTCATCTTT.

This clone was detected a few times. The protein TCRdb lists belongs to a much larger clone and differs from this DNA's translation at residue 10, which points to a read error; the protein shown is made from the DNA. The rearrangement uses TRDV2 and TRDJ3; tentatively, D is TRDD3 (5 bases). Germline V lookup: CDR1 GEAIGNYY, CDR2 EKD. The CDR3 contains 17 residues. The CDR3 region has the DNA TGTGCCTGTGACACACTGGTGAGCTCCCGGGACACCCGACAGATGTTTTTC. Amino acids: CACDTLVSSRDTRQMFF.

Concerning this clone: Only one base separates this from a far larger clonotype, so it likely reflects a read error. The CDR3: CACDTVLGDSSWDTRQVFF. The CDR3 nucleotides are TGTGCCTGTGACACCGTACTGGGGGATAGCTCCTGGGACACCCGACAGGTGTTTTTC. The chain employs TRDV2 and TRDJ3; 11 bases fit TRDD3. The CDR3 is 19 amino acids. CDR1 and CDR2 (germline): GEAIGNYY, EKD.

Only a few counts were recorded for this clone. TCRdb records a much larger clone's protein for this DNA, with a difference at residue 8 that likely arises from a read error; the protein given is the translation of the DNA. V is TRDV2 and J is TRDJ2, with D unclear. From germline, CDR1 is GEAIGNYY and CDR2 EKD. The CDR3 extends over 17 amino acids. The V gene lost 4 bases and the J gene lost 0 bases, with 17 bases spanning the gap. This CDR3 is CACDTSRPHPLTAQLFF. CDR3 in DNA: TGTGCCTGTGATACCTCTAGGCCTCACCCTTTGACAGCACAACTCTTCTTT.

This clone has more than one count but fewer than ten. A far larger clone is one nucleotide away, so this likely arose from a read error. This specimen includes other DNA sequences encoding the same CDR3. The CDR3 DNA is TGTGCCTGTGACGTACTGGGGGATACGGACACCGATAAGCTCATCTTT. Its protein product is CACDVLGDTDTDKLIF. The V and J genes are TRDV2 and TRDJ1, with 13 nucleotides matching TRDD3. The germline V gene has CDR1 GEAIGNYY and CDR2 EKD. The CDR3 extends over 16 amino acids.

This clone was detected only a few times. The protein that TCRdb holds for this DNA derives from a much larger clone and differs from the translated DNA at residue 3, which likely indicates a read error; the protein shown here is translated from the DNA. This chain links TRDV2 with TRDJ3; TRDD3 is a possible D gene (6 bases). The germline CDR1 and CDR2 sequences are GEAIGNYY and EKD. This CDR3 is 17 amino acids long. CDR3 in DNA: TGTGCCCGTGACTCTACTGGGACCTCCTGGGACACCCGACAGATGTTTTTC. Amino acid sequence: CARDSTGTSWDTRQMFF.

Notes on this clone: The protein held in TCRdb is that of a much larger clone and does not match this DNA's translation at residue 6, likely because of a read error; the protein shown is translated from the DNA. The gene calls are TRDV2 and TRDJ3; D uncertain. From germline, CDR1 is GEAIGNYY and CDR2 EKD. V was shortened by 0 bases and J by 0 bases, with 8 bases between the two germline ends. This CDR3 has 17 residues. The DNA for the CDR3 is TGTGCCTGTGACACCGCCCCTAGCTCCTGGGACACCCGACAGATGTTTTTC. Protein sequence: CACDTAPSSWDTRQMFF.

This clone was observed many times. Being one base from a much bigger clone, this may be a read error. The same CDR3 is also encoded by other DNA sequences in this sample. This sequence joins TRDV2 and TRDJ3; 11 bases are shared with TRDD3. The J segment lost 0 bases and the V segment lost 0 bases, leaving 0 bases of the junction unmatched. Germline assignment: CDR1 GEAIGNYY and CDR2 EKD. The CDR3 totals 18 residues. The CDR3 spells CACDTLGDTSWDTRQMFF. The CDR3 DNA sequence: TGTGCCTGTGACACCCTGGGGGATACCTCCTGGGACACCCGACAGATGTTTTTC.

As regards this clone: It is likely a read error: a sequence one base away is far more abundant. This same CDR3 is encoded by further DNA sequences in the sample. V and J are TRDV2 and TRDJ3; 8 positions match TRDD3. Per the germline V gene, CDR1 is GEAIGNYY and CDR2 is EKD. This CDR3 is built from 17 residues. The CDR3 loop is CACDTIWDTRDTRQMFF. The CDR3 DNA reads as TGTGCCTGTGACACCATCTGGGATACGAGGGACACACGACAGATGTTTTTC.